A selection of T cell receptor beta chains follows, all from one sample in a study of blood T cells in healthy people across ages. TCRdb reprocessed the 5' RACE reads with MiXCR, giving one entry per CDR3 protein. This sample has around 870,000 distinct CDR3 sequences, with around 30% found just once. The source material was blood. The receptors stem from a woman aged 80 or over in good health. CDR3s include the opening cysteine and the closing phenylalanine or tryptophan. The order of the fields is D gene, J gene, clone size, V gene, CDR3 protein, CDR3 DNA. A D gene is named only where the DNA matches it firmly. Clone size is stated in some rows and not others, as once, few, many or a class when expanded.

>-|TRBJ1-3|few|TRBV20-1
CSASSGTVASGNTIYF
TGCAGTGCTAGTTCGGGGACTGTCGCCTCTGGAAACACCATATATTTT
>TRBD2|TRBJ2-3|-|TRBV7-2
CARSFKISGPSTDTQYF
TGTGCCCGCAGCTTTAAGATTAGCGGGCCTAGCACAGACACGCAGTATTTT
>-|TRBJ2-1|-|TRBV24-1
CATSDLSMGAQFF
TGTGCCACCAGTGATTTGAGTATGGGGGCGCAGTTCTTC
>TRBD1|TRBJ1-2|many|TRBV7-2
CASSYGGTGANYGYTF
TGTGCCAGCAGCTACGGAGGGACAGGGGCTAACTATGGCTACACCTTC
>-|TRBJ2-5|many|TRBV7-2
CASSLARDNCQYF
TGTGCCAGCAGCTTAGCGAGGGACAACTGCCAGTACTTC
>-|TRBJ2-7|-|TRBV5-4
CASSLGGISCEQYF
TGTGCCAGCAGCTTGGGGGGGATCTCCTGCGAGCAGTACTTC
>TRBD1|TRBJ1-6|-|TRBV6-5
CASSYSSLKGTGLNSPLHF
TGTGCCAGCAGTTACTCGAGTTTGAAAGGGACAGGCCTTAATTCACCCCTCCACTTT
>-|TRBJ2-1|-|TRBV6-5
CASSYEGGSSNNEQFF
TGTGCCAGCAGTTACGAGGGGGGAAGCTCCAACAATGAGCAGTTCTTC
>-|TRBJ2-1|many|TRBV6-2/TRBV6-3
CASIQGVMPYNEQFF
TGTGCCAGCATTCAAGGGGTGATGCCCTACAATGAGCAGTTCTTC
>TRBD2|TRBJ2-5|-|TRBV7-2
CASSEGLARGETQYF
TGTGCCAGCAGCGAGGGACTAGCTCGAGGAGAGACCCAGTACTTC
>-|TRBJ2-3|-|TRBV5-1
CASSLGLAVQSTDTQYF
TGCGCCAGCAGCTTAGGCCTTGCGGTCCAGAGCACAGATACGCAGTATTTT
>-|TRBJ2-3|-|TRBV7-9
CASTRAFTDTQYF
TGTGCCAGCACCCGGGCCTTCACAGATACGCAGTATTTT
>-|TRBJ2-4|many|TRBV15
CATSRALGGLLAKNIQYF
TGTGCCACCAGCAGAGCCCTGGGAGGCCTACTAGCCAAAAACATTCAGTACTTC
>-|TRBJ2-7|-|TRBV29-1
CSVALGGHEQYF
TGCAGCGTTGCTTTGGGGGGGCACGAGCAGTACTTC
>-|TRBJ1-1|-|TRBV12-3/TRBV12-4
CASRQGTMNTEAFF
TGTGCCAGCAGACAGGGAACCATGAACACTGAAGCTTTCTTT
>TRBD2|TRBJ2-7|many|TRBV27
CASSSLAGDRTYEQYF
TGTGCCAGCAGTTCACTAGCGGGGGACCGTACCTACGAGCAGTACTTC
>-|TRBJ2-3|many|TRBV10-3
CAISEFGATDTQYF
TGTGCCATCAGTGAATTCGGGGCCACAGATACGCAGTATTTT
>-|TRBJ2-7|-|TRBV20-1
CSARRGSSSYEQYF
TGCAGTGCTAGAAGGGGCAGCTCCTCCTACGAGCAGTACTTC
>TRBD1|TRBJ2-2|few|TRBV20-1
CSARDAGQGATGELFF
TGCAGTGCTAGAGATGCCGGACAGGGGGCAACCGGGGAGCTGTTTTTT
>TRBD1|TRBJ1-2|many|TRBV3-1
CASSQRGPQRAYGYTF
TGTGCCAGCAGCCAAAGGGGGCCCCAGCGGGCGTATGGCTACACCTTC
>-|TRBJ2-7|-|TRBV4-1
CASSQPSKGFDEQYF
TGCGCCAGCAGCCAACCCTCTAAAGGGTTCGACGAGCAGTACTTC
>-|TRBJ1-6|-|TRBV7-2
CASSLRTDIPPHF
TGTGCCAGCAGCCTTCGGACAGATATCCCCCCCCACTTT
>TRBD2|TRBJ2-1|-|TRBV24-1
CATSATSGGAVETQFF
TGTGCCACCAGTGCTACTAGCGGGGGGGCAGTGGAGACCCAGTTCTTC
>-|TRBJ1-6|few|TRBV20-1
CSARQLSSYNSPLHF
TGCAGTGCTAGACAGCTGAGCTCCTATAATTCACCCCTCCACTTT
>-|TRBJ2-3|many|TRBV21-1
CASSKAVRTPSTDTQYF
TGTGCCAGCAGCAAAGCCGTTCGGACGCCTAGCACAGATACGCAGTATTTT
>TRBD2|TRBJ2-7|many|TRBV11-2
CASSPHSLAGSSYEQYF
TGTGCCAGCAGCCCGCATAGTCTAGCGGGGAGCTCCTACGAGCAGTACTTC
>-|TRBJ2-4|many|TRBV5-6
CASSFGGPLAKNIQYF
TGTGCCAGCAGCTTTGGAGGTCCCCTAGCCAAAAACATTCAGTACTTC
>TRBD1|TRBJ1-4|-|TRBV20-1
CSAGDRVREKLFF
TGCAGTGCTGGGGACAGGGTTCGCGAAAAACTGTTTTTT
>-|TRBJ2-1|-|TRBV2
CASSERRRRHNEQFF
TGTGCCAGCAGTGAACGGCGACGGCGACACAATGAGCAGTTCTTC
>-|TRBJ2-3|few|TRBV18
CASSPRTDTRYF
TGTGCCAGCTCACCTCGGACAGATACGCGGTATTTT
>-|TRBJ1-2|few|TRBV6-1
CASSEPGRTYHGYTF
TGTGCCAGCAGTGAGCCGGGACGGACCTACCATGGCTACACCTTC
>-|TRBJ2-1|-|TRBV12-3/TRBV12-4
CASSLEGTHNGQFF
TGTGCCAGCAGTTTAGAGGGCACCCACAATGGGCAGTTCTTC
>TRBD1|TRBJ1-2|few|TRBV6-1
CASLDHTLGTDPNYGYTF
TGTGCCAGCCTTGACCACACCCTAGGGACAGACCCTAACTATGGCTACACCTTC
>TRBD1|TRBJ1-2|-|TRBV7-2
CASSRGQEGYGYTF
TGTGCCAGCAGCCGCGGACAGGAAGGGTATGGCTACACCTTC
>-|TRBJ1-2|few|TRBV7-9
CASSPDSIYGYTF
TGTGCCAGCAGCCCGGACAGTATCTATGGCTACACCTTC
>-|TRBJ1-4|few|TRBV7-9
CASSLMGTTTNEKLFF
TGTGCCAGCAGCTTAATGGGGACAACAACTAATGAAAAACTGTTTTTT
>-|TRBJ1-2|many|TRBV7-6
CASSLPVGGRGGGYTF
TGTGCCAGCAGCCTCCCTGTGGGAGGGAGAGGCGGCGGCTACACCTTC
>TRBD1|TRBJ1-1|few|TRBV6-2/TRBV6-3
CASSYSGTGGTEAFF
TGTGCCAGCAGTTACTCTGGGACAGGGGGTACTGAAGCTTTCTTT
>-|TRBJ2-6|-|TRBV5-1
CASSLAGLRGANVLTF
TGCGCCAGCAGCTTGGCAGGGCTTAGGGGGGCCAACGTCCTGACTTTC
>-|TRBJ1-1|-|TRBV16
CASSQSGGHGNTEAFF
TGTGCCAGCAGCCAATCGGGAGGACACGGGAACACTGAAGCTTTCTTT
>TRBD2|TRBJ2-5|many|TRBV9
CASSAQGQRGYQETQYF
TGTGCCAGCAGCGCCCAGGGGCAGCGGGGGTACCAAGAGACCCAGTACTTC
>-|TRBJ1-1|few|TRBV18
CASSLGAGAKNTEAFF
TGTGCCAGCTCACTAGGCGCAGGGGCTAAGAACACTGAAGCTTTCTTT
>-|TRBJ2-1|-|TRBV6-1
CASPGELGQSFYDEQFF
TGTGCCAGCCCCGGTGAGTTAGGACAGAGCTTCTACGATGAGCAGTTCTTC
>-|TRBJ2-1|many|TRBV6-2/TRBV6-3
CASSYSTKSSYNEQFF
TGTGCCAGCAGTTATTCGACTAAAAGCTCCTACAATGAGCAGTTCTTC
>-|TRBJ1-1|many|TRBV6-2/TRBV6-3
CASSLSGPEAFF
TGTGCCAGCAGCTTATCCGGGCCTGAAGCTTTCTTT
>TRBD1|TRBJ2-1|many|TRBV12-3/TRBV12-4
CASSLDRGVVYEQFF
TGTGCCAGCAGCCTGGACAGGGGGGTTGTGTATGAGCAGTTCTTC
>-|TRBJ2-5|-|TRBV7-2
CASSPGTQAQETQYF
TGTGCCAGCAGCCCGGGGACTCAGGCACAAGAGACCCAGTACTTC
>-|TRBJ1-2|-|TRBV4-3
CASSQDAVANYGYTF
TGCGCCAGCAGCCAAGATGCAGTAGCTAACTATGGCTACACCTTC